A selection of T cell receptor beta chains follows, all from one sample in a study of blood T cell repertoires in COVID-19. Only in-frame clones appear in the TCRdb table, and some are missing; sequencing was by immunoSEQ multiplex PCR. Of some 530,000 clones listed, 75% to 90% are singletons. The sequencing input was PBMCs or T cells enriched from blood (not recorded which). All receptors come from a woman aged 55-70 years who had recovered from COVID-19. Both conserved end residues are part of each CDR3. D genes are given only for firm matches. A row's size may be missing; if present it is once, few, many or a size class.

v_gene: TRBV2; abundance: once; d_gene: .; j_gene: TRBJ2-7; CDR3aa: CRFRGGGHEQYF; CDR3nt: TGTCGCTTCCGGGGAGGGGGACACGAGCAGTACTTC
v_gene: TRBV24-1; abundance: .; d_gene: .; j_gene: TRBJ2-7; CDR3aa: CATSMNTVPEQYF; CDR3nt: TGTGCCACCAGCATGAATACGGTCCCCGAGCAGTACTTC
v_gene: TRBV5-4; abundance: .; d_gene: TRBD1; j_gene: TRBJ1-2; CDR3aa: CASSSPQGALNGYTF; CDR3nt: TGTGCCAGCAGCTCGCCACAGGGGGCGCTGAATGGCTACACCTTC
v_gene: TRBV5-3; abundance: .; d_gene: .; j_gene: TRBJ2-2; CDR3aa: CARSPAGGGELFF; CDR3nt: TGTGCCAGAAGCCCGGCGGGCGGCGGGGAGCTGTTTTTT
v_gene: TRBV14; abundance: .; d_gene: TRBD1; j_gene: TRBJ1-1; CDR3aa: CASSQGQGARAFF; CDR3nt: TGTGCCAGCAGCCAGGGACAGGGGGCGCGGGCTTTCTTT
v_gene: TRBV6-5; abundance: few; d_gene: .; j_gene: TRBJ1-4; CDR3aa: CASRGQVEKLFF; CDR3nt: TGTGCCAGCAGGGGGCAGGTTGAAAAACTGTTTTTT
v_gene: TRBV2; abundance: .; d_gene: .; j_gene: TRBJ1-1; CDR3aa: CASSAGTEAFF; CDR3nt: TGTGCCAGCAGTGCGGGGACTGAAGCTTTCTTT
v_gene: TRBV6-1; abundance: .; d_gene: .; j_gene: TRBJ1-2; CDR3aa: CASSDPQGLEYGYTF; CDR3nt: TGTGCCAGCAGTGATCCGCAGGGTCTGGAATATGGCTACACCTTC
v_gene: TRBV12-3/TRBV12-4; abundance: .; d_gene: TRBD2; j_gene: TRBJ2-3; CDR3aa: CASSSLAGGQYF; CDR3nt: TGTGCCAGCAGTTCCTTAGCGGGGGGGCAGTATTTT
v_gene: TRBV11-3; abundance: once; d_gene: .; j_gene: TRBJ1-1; CDR3aa: CASSLGAPTEAFF; CDR3nt: TGTGCCAGCAGCTTAGGGGCGCCCACTGAAGCTTTCTTT
v_gene: TRBV6-2/TRBV6-3; abundance: .; d_gene: .; j_gene: TRBJ1-5; CDR3aa: CASSYGGSQPQHF; CDR3nt: TGTGCCAGCAGTTACGGAGGGAGTCAGCCCCAGCATTTT
v_gene: TRBV24-1; abundance: once; d_gene: .; j_gene: TRBJ1-1; CDR3aa: CATSDYRDTEAFF; CDR3nt: TGTGCCACCAGTGATTACAGGGACACTGAAGCTTTCTTT
v_gene: TRBV5-1; abundance: .; d_gene: TRBD2; j_gene: TRBJ2-5; CDR3aa: CASSFGAGGGETQYF; CDR3nt: TGCGCCAGCAGCTTCGGGGCGGGGGGCGGAGAGACCCAGTACTTC
v_gene: TRBV7-9; abundance: .; d_gene: TRBD1; j_gene: TRBJ1-1; CDR3aa: CASSRDSWTEAFF; CDR3nt: TGTGCCAGCAGCCGGGACAGTTGGACTGAAGCTTTCTTT
v_gene: TRBV3-1/TRBV3-2; abundance: once; d_gene: .; j_gene: TRBJ2-2; CDR3aa: CASSQGGPSRELFF; CDR3nt: TGTGCCAGCAGCCAAGGGGGTCCTAGCCGGGAGCTGTTTTTT
v_gene: TRBV19; abundance: .; d_gene: .; j_gene: TRBJ1-5; CDR3aa: CATRRAGRTSNQPQHF; CDR3nt: TGTGCCACGAGACGGGCAGGGCGCACGAGCAATCAGCCCCAGCATTTT
v_gene: TRBV5-1; abundance: .; d_gene: .; j_gene: TRBJ1-2; CDR3aa: CASSSSTANYGYTF; CDR3nt: TGCGCCAGCAGCTCCTCTACAGCTAACTATGGCTACACCTTC
v_gene: TRBV4-1; abundance: .; d_gene: .; j_gene: TRBJ1-2; CDR3aa: CASSQVPLTTTNYGYTF; CDR3nt: TGCGCCAGCAGCCAAGTGCCCCTCACGACTACTAACTATGGCTACACCTTC
v_gene: TRBV5-1; abundance: .; d_gene: TRBD1; j_gene: TRBJ2-1; CDR3aa: CASSLIGQGGDEQFF; CDR3nt: TGCGCCAGCAGCTTGATAGGACAGGGAGGCGATGAGCAGTTCTTC
v_gene: TRBV5-5; abundance: .; d_gene: .; j_gene: TRBJ1-2; CDR3aa: CASSQTGTPPYGYTF; CDR3nt: TGTGCCAGCAGCCAGACGGGTACTCCCCCCTATGGCTACACCTTC